Each of the 17 T cell receptor beta chains below was sequenced from the same sample in a study of metastatic and nonmetastatic thyroid tumors. TCRdb re-analyzed the PCR reads through MiXCR. The table lists 21,000 or so clones, 15% to 18% of them singletons. Each patient went into thyroid surgery without having received any treatment. Sequenced: blood. These TCRs come from a female donor with papillary thyroid cancer or a benign thyroid nodule (not recorded which). Some clones in this sample may be carry-over from other donors' samples.

A remark on this clone: This CDR3 is missing its conserved last phenylalanine or tryptophan, likely due to a read error. It is unclear where the CDR3 begins or ends on the DNA, so no DNA is shown, and the CDR3 is as TCRdb lists it. The rearrangement joins TRBV7-3 to TRBJ2-7; the table gives TRBD2 as D, unverified against the DNA. From germline, CDR1 is SGHTA and CDR2 FQGTGA. Counting both end residues, the CDR3 totals 9 amino acids. This chain's CDR3 is CASSLGLAG.

By frequency in the sample, this clone is medium-sized. The V call is TRBV28, the J call TRBJ2-7; D unresolved. V was clipped by 5 bases and J by 3 bases, with 5 bases between them. Germline loops: CDR1 MDHEN, CDR2 SYDVKM. The CDR3 consists of 11 residues. The CDR3 sequence: CASSLNYEQYF. DNA for the CDR3: TGTGCCAGCAGTCTCAACTACGAGCAGTACTTC.

V usage is TRBV30 and J usage is TRBJ2-7; D is uncertain. This CDR3 spans 11 amino acids. The germline V and J ends were trimmed by 4 bases and 1 base, with 5 bases remaining between them. Germline loops: CDR1 GTSNPN, CDR2 SVGIG (reference sequence). The CDR3 region is CAWTSSYEQYF. The CDR3 DNA follows: TGTGCCTGGACTTCGTCCTACGAGCAGTACTTC. Full variable domain (missing parts from reference TRBV30 and TRBJ2-7): SQTIHQWPATLVQPVGSPLSLECTVEGTSNPNLYWYRQAAGRGLQLLFYSVGIGQISSEVPQNLSASRPQDRQFILSSKKLLLSDSGFYLCAWTSSYEQYFGPGTRLTVT.

This clone was picked up many times. The chain employs TRBV30 and TRBJ1-6; D uncertain. The length of the CDR3 is 12 residues. CDR1 and CDR2 (germline): GTSNPN, SVGIG (reference sequence). V was clipped by 4 bases and J by 4 bases, with 5 bases between them. Here the CDR3 DNA reads TGTGCCTGGACAGTTTATAATTCACCCCTCCACTTT. Protein product: CAWTVYNSPLHF.

This clone showed up many times. Being one base from a much bigger clone, this may be a read error. V is TRBV9 and J is TRBJ2-1; TRBD2 matches 7 bases. V was pared by 1 base and J by 6 bases, with 7 bases of the junction left unmatched. This CDR3 has 15 amino acids. Germline V lookup: CDR1 SGDLS, CDR2 YYNGEE. The CDR3 spells CASSVNGRTCNEQFF. CDR3 bases: TGTGCCAGCAGCGTAAACGGGAGGACTTGCAATGAGCAGTTCTTC.

This clone was observed many times. The gene calls are TRBV6-6 and TRBJ2-1; 7 bases line up with TRBD2. J lost 5 bases, V lost 5 bases, and 21 bases had no gene match. The CDR3 has 19 amino acids. The germline gives CDR1 MNHNY, CDR2 SVGAGI (reference sequence). As DNA, the CDR3 is TGTGCCAGCAGTCCCAAGAGCGTCCGACCAGCGGGGACCGACAATGAGCAGTTCTTC. Its protein product is CASSPKSVRPAGTDNEQFF.

This clone is deemed medium-sized. The chain has TRBV19 and TRBJ1-1; perhaps TRBD1 as D (5 bases). CDR3 size: 15 residues. V lost 7 bases, J lost 1 base, and 16 bases lay in between. Germline V gene sequence: CDR1 LNHDA, CDR2 SQIVND (reference sequence). The CDR3 is CASNVWGTGNTEAFF. The CDR3 DNA is TGTGCCAGTAACGTCTGGGGCACGGGGAACACTGAAGCTTTCTTT. Filled out from reference TRBV19 and TRBJ1-1, the complete variable domain reads DGGITQSPKYLFRKEGQNVTLSCEQNLNHDAMYWYRQDPGQGLRLIYYSQIVNDFQKGDIAEGYSVSREKKESFPLTVTSAQKNPTAFYLCASNVWGTGNTEAFFGQGTRLTVV.

The CDR3 DNA is TGTGCCAGCAGCCCGCCGGACAGGGCAATTTTCACCTTC. Translating gives CASSPPDRAIFTF. V usage is TRBV7-4 and J usage is TRBJ1-2; 8 nucleotides agree with TRBD1. The CDR3 extends over 13 amino acids. V shed 5 bases and J 13 bases; nucleotides not matched to a gene: 12. The germline V gene encodes CDR1 SGHVT and CDR2 SQSDAQ.

This clone was observed many times. V is TRBV20-1 and J is TRBJ2-1; D is undetermined. Trimming stripped 6 bases from V and 1 base from J, with 19 bases between. This CDR3 spans 16 amino acids. Germline V gene lookup returns CDR1 DFQATT and CDR2 SNEGSKA (reference sequence). As DNA, the CDR3 is TGCAGTGCCTTCCACCGTGGTCAGGTTTCCTACAATGAGCAGTTCTTC. It yields the protein CSAFHRGQVSYNEQFF.

The chain joins TRBV3-1 to TRBJ2-1, with TRBD2 matching over 10 bases. The CDR3 is 16 residues long. Germline V lookup: CDR1 LGHDT, CDR2 YNNKEL (reference sequence). V lost 0 bases, J lost 4 bases, and 3 bases stayed unmatched. CDR3: CASSQDEGLAYNEQFF. CDR3 bases: TGTGCCAGCAGCCAAGATGAGGGACTAGCGTACAATGAGCAGTTCTTC.

This clone was recorded many times. This rearrangement joins TRBV14 to TRBJ1-5; D not resolved. Germline CDR1 reads SGHDN; CDR2 reads FVKESK. The CDR3 loop spans 12 amino acids. The V and J ends lost 3 bases and 5 bases respectively, with 5 bases between them. The CDR3 DNA sequence: TGTGCCAGCAGCCAGGGATATCAGCCCCAGCATTTT. Translated: CASSQGYQPQHF.

This clone was seen at least ten times. This sequence joins TRBV20-1 and TRBJ2-5; TRBD2 matches at 12 bases. The CDR3 is 16 residues long. CDR1 DFQATT and CDR2 SNEGSKA come from the germline V gene (reference sequence). V gave up 1 base and J gave up 2 bases; unmatched junction bases: 5. The CDR3 DNA is TGCAGTGCTAGAGGGACTAGCGGGGAGATACAAGAGACCCAGTACTTC. Its protein product is CSARGTSGEIQETQYF.

A word on this clone: The junction departs from germline at one end; a sequencing error may be responsible. This rearrangement joins TRBV28 to TRBJ2-2, with a tentative D call TRBD2 (6 bases). CDR3 length: 19 amino acids. Germline-derived CDR1 and CDR2 are MDHEN and SYDVKM. The CDR3 here is CASSSSRWGVNMNTGELFF. CDR3 nucleotides: TGTGCTAGCAGTTCCTCCCGATGGGGGGTAAACATGAACACCGGGGAGCTGTTTTTT. Full variable domain (missing parts from reference TRBV28 and TRBJ2-2): DVKVTQSSRYLVKRTGEKVFLECVQDMDHENMFWYRQDPGLGLRLIYFSYDVKMKEKGDIPEGYSVSREKKERFSLILESASTNQTSMYLCASSSSRWGVNMNTGELFFGEGSRLTVL.

This sequence joins TRBV20-1 and TRBJ1-1, with D possibly TRBD1 on 5 matching bases. The V gene's germline CDR1 is DFQATT and CDR2 SNEGSKA (reference sequence). The ends were cut back, 5 bases at V and 13 bases at J, with 20 bases in the middle. This CDR3 contains 12 residues. This chain's CDR3 is CSALDGASPFFF. The DNA for the CDR3 is TGCAGTGCTCTCGACGGGGCTTCGCCTTTTTTCTTT.

The sample holds many counts of this clone. This chain uses TRBV10-3 with TRBJ1-1; perhaps TRBD1 as D (5 bases). Trimming pared 6 bases from V and 0 bases from J, leaving 8 bases between. The CDR3 runs 13 residues. Per germline, CDR1 ENHRY and CDR2 SYGVKD. The CDR3 nucleotides are TGTGCCATCAGCGCGACAGTGAACACTGAAGCTTTCTTT. Amino acid sequence: CAISATVNTEAFF.

This clone came up once. This chain connects TRBV20-1 to TRBJ2-1, with D tentatively TRBD2 (5 bases). The CDR3 is 12 amino acids. The V end was cut by 3 bases, the J end by 9 bases, with 12 bases between. CDR1 and CDR2 (germline): DFQATT, SNEGSKA (reference sequence). The CDR3: CSASSQAGEQFF. CDR3 coding DNA: TGCAGTGCTAGTAGCCAGGCGGGTGAGCAGTTCTTC.

There are many counts of this clone. This sequence joins TRBV11-1 and TRBJ2-1; unclear D gene. V gave up 1 base and J gave up 4 bases, with 8 bases separating them. This CDR3 spans 14 amino acids. Germline CDR1 reads SGHAT; CDR2 reads FQDESV (reference sequence). In nucleotides, the CDR3 is TGTGCCAGCAGCTTAGACCAGACTTACAATGAGCAGTTCTTC. As protein: CASSLDQTYNEQFF.